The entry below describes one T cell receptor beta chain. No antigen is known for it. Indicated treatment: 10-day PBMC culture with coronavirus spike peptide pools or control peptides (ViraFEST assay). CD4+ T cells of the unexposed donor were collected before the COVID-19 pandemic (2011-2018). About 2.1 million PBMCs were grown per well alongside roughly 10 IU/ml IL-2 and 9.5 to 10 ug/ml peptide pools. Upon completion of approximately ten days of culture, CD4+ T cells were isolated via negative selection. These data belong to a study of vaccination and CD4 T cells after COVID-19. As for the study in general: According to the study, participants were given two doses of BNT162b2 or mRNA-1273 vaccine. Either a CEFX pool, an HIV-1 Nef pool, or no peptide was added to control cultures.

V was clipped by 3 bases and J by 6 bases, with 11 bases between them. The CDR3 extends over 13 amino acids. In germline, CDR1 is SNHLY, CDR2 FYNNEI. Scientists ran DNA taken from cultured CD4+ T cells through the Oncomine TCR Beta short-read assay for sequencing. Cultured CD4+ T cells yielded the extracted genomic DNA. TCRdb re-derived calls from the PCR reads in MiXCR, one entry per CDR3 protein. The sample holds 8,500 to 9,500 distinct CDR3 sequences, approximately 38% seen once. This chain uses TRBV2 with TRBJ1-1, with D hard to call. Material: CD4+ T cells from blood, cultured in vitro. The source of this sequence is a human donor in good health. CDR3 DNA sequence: TGTGCCAGCAGTGAGCTTAGGACGGCTGAAGCTTTCTTT. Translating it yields CASSELRTAEAFF. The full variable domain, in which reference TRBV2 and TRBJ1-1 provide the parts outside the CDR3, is EPEVTQTPSHQVTQMGQEVILRCVPISNHLYFYWYRQILGQKVEFLVSFYNNEISEKSEIFDDQFSVERPDGSNFTLKIRSTKLEDSAMYFCASSELRTAEAFFGQGTRLTVV.